The 5 T cell receptor beta chains reported below all come from one sample, sequenced in a study of shared clonotypes between healthy human individuals. The protocol was immunoSEQ multiplex PCR, while the TCRdb copy is restricted to in-frame clones and leaves out a portion. The sample contains about 360,000 clones, roughly 80% of which appear only once. Input material: memory CD4+ T cells sorted from blood. Described subset: CD45RA-negative fraction. These receptors all come from a man younger than 45 in good health.

V is TRBV5-5 and J is TRBJ2-2; D ambiguous. V was shortened by 1 base and J by 2 bases, with 9 bases between the two germline ends. This CDR3 is built from 15 residues. Germline-derived CDR1 and CDR2 are SGHKS and YYEKEE (reference sequence). CDR3 nucleotides: TGTGCCAGCAGCTTGTGGCAAGGAAACACCGGGGAGCTGTTTTTT. Residues: CASSLWQGNTGELFF.

This sequence joins TRBV29-1 and TRBJ2-7, with 7 positions matching TRBD2. Trimming cost V 4 bases and J 5 bases; bases outside gene matches: 11. The germline gives CDR1 SQVTM, CDR2 ANQGSEA. The CDR3 loop spans 14 amino acids. The CDR3, as DNA: TGCAGCGTTGGACAGAGGCGACGGGGGGACGAGCAGTACTTC. Translated, it gives CSVGQRRRGDEQYF.

The V and J genes are TRBV2 and TRBJ2-2; D may be TRBD2 (5 bases). CDR1 and CDR2 (germline): SNHLY, FYNNEI. The CDR3 is 12 residues long. V was shortened by 8 bases and J by 5 bases, with 9 bases between the two germline ends. CDR3 sequence (DNA): TGTGCCAGCGATCGGGGTACCGGGGAGCTGTTTTTT. The encoded protein is CASDRGTGELFF.

The count of this clone is one. The rearrangement links TRBV2 to TRBJ1-1; D unresolved. The germline V gene has CDR1 SNHLY and CDR2 FYNNEI. V was shortened by 3 bases and J by 0 bases, with 8 bases between the two germline ends. This CDR3 is built from 14 residues. The CDR3 nucleotides read TGTGCCAGCAGTGAGCGGTCCATGAACACTGAAGCTTTCTTT. Amino acids: CASSERSMNTEAFF.

The V call is TRBV12-5, the J call TRBJ2-5; unclear D gene. Trimming took off 1 base at V and 2 bases at J, with 5 bases between the two ends. Per the germline V gene, CDR1 is LGHNT and CDR2 is FRNRAP. This CDR3 has 13 amino acids. CDR3 region: CASGLDGQETQYF. The CDR3 nucleotides are TGTGCTAGTGGTTTGGACGGGCAAGAGACCCAGTACTTC.